One sample yielded the 4 T cell receptor beta chains listed below, sequenced in a study of shared T cell receptors in the human thymus (dated by TCRdb to about 2021). Receptor amplification or capture employed the immunoSEQ multiplex PCR assay. Entries here come from immuneACCESS through TCRdb and include only in-frame sequences with V and J called. Some clones fail to appear in such tables; in the studies checked, an unresolved V gene covers under half of the shortfall, and the cause of the remainder is unknown. The sample data list some 720,000 clones, and 88% of these were observed just once. The leading ten clones occupy around 0.0099% of the sample. This same sample was also taken into another study, of human thymus T cells.

The sequenced material came from thymocytes. The source is a boy younger than two with a congenital heart defect. Donor details come from another sample of the same person, matched by shared clones.

This clone was recorded only once. The rearrangement links TRBV4-3 to TRBJ2-7; D is perhaps TRBD2 (6 bases). CDR1 LGHNA and CDR2 YSLEER come from the germline V gene. The CDR3 loop spans 19 amino acids. Trimming removed 0 bases at V and 4 bases at J, with 25 bases between. For the CDR3, the DNA is TGCGCCAGCAGCCAAGACGGGTGGCGGGGAAGCGGACCCTATTACGAGCAGTACTTC. This codes for CASSQDGWRGSGPYYEQYF.

The chain has TRBV7-9 and TRBJ1-2; TRBD1 is a possible D gene (5 bases). This CDR3 contains 14 residues. Trimming stripped 5 bases from V and 4 bases from J, with 14 bases between. Germline V lookup: CDR1 SEHNR, CDR2 FQNEAQ (reference sequence). The CDR3, as DNA: TGTGCCAGCAGCCCCTGGGACGGGGGCTATGGCTACACCTTC. It specifies CASSPWDGGYGYTF. The entire variable domain, with the rest obtained from reference TRBV7-9 and TRBJ1-2, is as follows: DTGVSQNPRHKITKRGQNVTFRCDPISEHNRLYWYRQTLGQGPEFLTYFQNEAQLEKSRLLSDRFSAERPKGSFSTLEIQRTEQGDSAMYLCASSPWDGGYGYTFGSGTRLTVV.

This chain's CDR3 is CATSRLGRDRPSYNEQFF. CDR3 sequence (DNA): TGTGCCACCAGCAGGTTAGGGCGGGACAGGCCCTCCTACAATGAGCAGTTCTTC. This chain uses TRBV15 with TRBJ2-1, with 8 bases lining up with TRBD1. The germline CDR1 and CDR2 sequences are LNHNV and YYDKDF (reference sequence). CDR3 length: 18 amino acids. V dropped 3 bases and J dropped 0; count of bases not matched to a gene: 10.

The genes are TRBV10-3 and TRBJ2-3; no definite D call. CDR1 and CDR2 from the germline V gene are ENHRY and SYGVKD. The CDR3 runs 15 residues. V was cut by 0 bases and J by 5 bases, with 12 bases left in between. Written as DNA, the CDR3 is TGTGCCATCAGTGAGTCGCGGCCCGGCGGAGATACGCAGTATTTT. It is translated as CAISESRPGGDTQYF.